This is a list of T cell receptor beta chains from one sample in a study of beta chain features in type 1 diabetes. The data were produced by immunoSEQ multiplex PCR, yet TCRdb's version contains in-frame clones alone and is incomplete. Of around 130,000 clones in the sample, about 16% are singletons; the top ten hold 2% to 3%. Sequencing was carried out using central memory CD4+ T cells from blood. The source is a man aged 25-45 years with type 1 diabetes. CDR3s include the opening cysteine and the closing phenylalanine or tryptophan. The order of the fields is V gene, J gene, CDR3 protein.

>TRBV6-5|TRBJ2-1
CASSPGLVGRNEQFF
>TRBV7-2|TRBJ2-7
CASSLDAGGYEQYF
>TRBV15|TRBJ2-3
CATSRVGASVGTDTQYF
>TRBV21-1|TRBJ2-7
CASNPDRRQYF
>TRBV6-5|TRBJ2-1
CASGGTGAYNEQFF
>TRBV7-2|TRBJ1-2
CASSQDMGYGYTF
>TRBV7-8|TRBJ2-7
CASSHPRQGAERVVF
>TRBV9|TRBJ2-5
CASSHRTSPETQYF
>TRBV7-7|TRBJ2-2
CASSLTWGGELFF
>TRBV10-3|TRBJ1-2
CAISNQTYGYTF
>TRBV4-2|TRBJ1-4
CASSHLKGDRAYF
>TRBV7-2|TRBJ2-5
CASSFSPRAEETQYF
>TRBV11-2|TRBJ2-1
CASSFSDYNEQFF
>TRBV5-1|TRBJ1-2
CASSSTGGASGYTF
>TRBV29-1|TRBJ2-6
CSVDTGANVLTF
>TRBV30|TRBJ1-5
CACPRNSGNQPQHF
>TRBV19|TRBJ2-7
CASRLREGSYEQYF
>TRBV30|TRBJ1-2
CAWSVSPIGFYGYTF
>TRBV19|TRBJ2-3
CASSIPGTDTQYF
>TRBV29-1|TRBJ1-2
CSADTWVGDGYTF
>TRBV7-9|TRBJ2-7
CASSPPFRQGDEQYF
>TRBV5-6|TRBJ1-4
CASSIDRGREKLFF
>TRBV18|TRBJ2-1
CASSHRTSSYNEQFF
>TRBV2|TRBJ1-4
CASNGRPYEKLFF
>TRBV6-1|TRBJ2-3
CASSGGPGAITQGSADTQYF